Detailed here is one T cell receptor (beta chain). This clonotype was recorded a few times. This clone's antigen is unknown. It has no much larger one-base neighbor in the sample; base qualities were not kept. This record comes from a study of T and B cells in COVID-19 patients (dated by TCRdb to about 2020). Regarding the research as a whole: Using TRB and IGH repertoire sequencing of peripheral blood, the study characterized adaptive immunity in COVID-19 patients who had active infection or had recovered. A recovered cohort was made up of 15 to 19 patients contributing roughly 21 samples, mostly after mild to moderate COVID-19 managed as outpatients. Median age was about 32 years in the recovered cohort versus 55 to 80 years in the active-infection cohort. Of the 20 to 25 patients in the active-infection cohort, 12 to 13 were critically ill and needed mechanical ventilation or ECMO. Comorbidities linked to unfavorable COVID-19 outcome were present in about 90% of the roughly 20 patients in the active-infection cohort. Over 7 million TCR sequences were analysed from a TCR and BCR sequence repository that comprised roughly 38 patients and 65 to 75 time points. Because samples were available both during active disease and after recovery, a couple of patients were counted in both the recovered and the active cohorts. An age-matched reference group of some 39 healthy donors negative for COVID-19 antibodies served as the comparison for repertoire analyses. As many as 9 follow-up blood samples were taken per patient, and some of the samples covered different disease stages within the same individual.

V and J lose 1 base and 1 base, and a span of 5 bases separates them. CDR1 and CDR2 (SGHNT, YYREEE) derive from the germline V gene (reference sequence). Including cysteine and phenylalanine, the CDR3 has 13 amino acids. The kept DNA is CDR3 alone, 39 bases in frame from the first base. The instrument was an Illumina MiSeq. Multiplex PCR with BIOMED2 TRB-A/B primer pools was used to amplify the TRB rearrangements. Two consecutive PCRs added Illumina-compatible adapters and 7-nucleotide sample barcodes to the amplicons. Phusion HS II polymerase was used for all library PCRs. Amplicons were gel-purified with the NucleoSpin Gel and PCR Clean-up kit, quantified on Qubit, and pooled at roughly 4.3 nM. Amplicon pool quality was checked on an Agilent 2100 Bioanalyzer before Illumina next-generation sequencing. On the study's bioinformatics: TRB rearrangements were annotated with MiXCR 3.0.8 using the default MiXCR reference library. Sequences with fewer than 2 reads and non-productive reads were filtered out, and every unique CDR3 nucleotide sequence was treated as a single clone. R 3.5.1 was used to calculate clonality, diversity, richness and V-J gene usage. GLIPH2 was used to cluster TCRs by CDR3 similarity, and OLGA was used to calculate generation probabilities. Only GLIPH2 clusters with at least four unique TCR clonotypes present in at least three individuals were retained. TCRdb applied fastp at Q25 and MiXCR to the public reads, then kept only in-frame beta chains. Records with the same CDR3 protein are collapsed into one entry carrying the most frequent genes and DNA. TCRdb assigned the V and J calls; the authors' analysis was not used. The sample includes about 15,000 distinct CDR3 sequences, with about 29% observed a single time. Of the sample, approximately 1.1% falls within the top ten clones.

Genomic DNA extracted from blood was used in amounts of roughly 250-550 ng for amplification of TRB repertoires. Results the study describes overall, beyond this receptor: In patients with COVID-19, the usage of TRBV/TRBJ genes was reported to be strongly skewed. The cohort was considered too small for HLA contributions to COVID-19 susceptibility or severity to be assessed. It was stated that prospective validation of the reported TCR clusters was required before the clusters could be put to clinical use. A total of approximately 2,300 exclusive TCR clusters, including approximately 30 low-pGen clusters, were found in the recovered cohort. Blood samples obtained from mildly ill patients during symptoms, as well as early samples obtained from severe cases, were available only in scarce numbers. Specific T cell subsets (CD4+/Treg/CD8+) and sorted SARS-CoV-2-responsive or tetramer+ T cells had not yet been sequenced, and these experiments were ongoing. TRB repertoires were highly clonal in active COVID-19, whereas diversity and richness at recovery rose above healthy donor levels.

The sequencing sample was made of blood. The TCR comes from a human donor who had recovered from COVID-19. The sequence is built from TRBV5-4 and TRBJ1-1, with no reliable assignment of the D segment. The CDR3 is CASSLWQNTEAFF. Read as DNA, the sequence is TGTGCCAGCAGCTTGTGGCAGAACACTGAAGCTTTCTTT.